The 8 T cell receptor beta chains below were found in one sample sequenced in a study of blood T cell repertoires in COVID-19. Assay used: immunoSEQ multiplex PCR; TCRdb lists only in-frame clones, some missing. This table has 240,000 or so clones, approximately 90% appearing once. Sample: PBMCs or T cells enriched from blood (not recorded which). These receptors were taken from a man between 40 and 49 years old who had recovered from COVID-19.

This clone was detected only once. This chain connects TRBV15 to TRBJ1-6; D gene ambiguous. Germline V gene sequence: CDR1 LNHNV, CDR2 YYDKDF (reference sequence). Trimming cost V 0 bases and J 14 bases, with 11 bases left between them. The CDR3 spans 13 residues. The CDR3 region has the DNA TGTGCCACCAGCAGAGACGGGAGTTCCACCCTCCACTTT. Encoded protein: CATSRDGSSTLHF.

The V and J genes are TRBV6-2 or TRBV6-3 and TRBJ1-1; tentatively, D is TRBD1 (5 bases). V was trimmed by 6 bases and J by 9 bases, leaving 17 bases between them. The CDR3 consists of 13 residues. The germline gives CDR1 MNHEY, CDR2 SVGEGT. CDR3 nucleotide sequence: TGTGCCAGCAGCCCGTCCCAGGGTATGAAAGCTTTCTTT. Translated: CASSPSQGMKAFF.

This clone was observed a single time. The chain is built from TRBV7-8 and TRBJ2-5, with D possibly matching TRBD1 (6 bases). Germline loops: CDR1 SGHVS, CDR2 FQNEAQ. CDR3 length: 15 residues. Trimming cost V 5 bases and J 5 bases, with 18 bases left between them. Here the CDR3 reads CASSEKDRLGETQYF. In DNA form, the CDR3 reads TGTGCCAGCAGCGAAAAAGACAGGCTAGGGGAGACCCAGTACTTC.

The chain links TRBV20-1 to TRBJ2-5; 7 nucleotides line up with TRBD2. CDR1 is DFQATT and CDR2 is SNEGSKA in the germline V gene (reference sequence). V gave up 3 bases and J gave up 4 bases; unmatched junction bases: 14. CDR3 length equals 16 residues. CDR3 bases: TGCAGTGCTAGTAGTGCTAGTTGGGGGGGTAGAGAGACCCAGTACTTC. This translates into CSASSASWGGRETQYF.

The rearrangement uses TRBV19 and TRBJ1-2; the D gene is possibly TRBD1 (6 bases). CDR3 length: 16 amino acids. Germline CDR1 reads LNHDA; CDR2 reads SQIVND (reference sequence). The V end lost 3 bases, the J end lost 2 bases, and 16 bases lay between the germline ends. The CDR3 loop is CASSIWLSGGNYGYTF. The DNA of the CDR3 is TGTGCCAGTAGTATTTGGTTGTCGGGGGGCAACTATGGCTACACCTTC.

This clone was found a few times. This chain links TRBV4-2 with TRBJ1-6, with D possibly TRBD1 on 5 matching bases. Germline-derived CDR1 and CDR2 are LGHNA and YNFKEQ. This CDR3 contains 12 residues. V was pared by 0 bases and J by 14 bases, with 8 bases between. The CDR3 here is CASSQDGGTLHF. CDR3 DNA sequence: TGTGCCAGCAGCCAAGATGGGGGGACCCTCCACTTT.

This chain joins TRBV7-2 and TRBJ1-2, with a weak D call TRBD1 (6 bases). Trimming removed 1 base at V and 7 bases at J, with 16 bases between. The germline V gene has CDR1 SGHTA and CDR2 FQGNSA. The CDR3 loop spans 15 amino acids. The CDR3 coding sequence is TGTGCCAGCAGCTTAGAATTTACAGGGCTTGGTGGCTACACCTTC. Translated: CASSLEFTGLGGYTF.

This clone appeared a single time. The chain links TRBV6-2 or TRBV6-3 to TRBJ1-5, with unresolved D. V was pared by 2 bases and J by 6 bases, with 8 bases between. The CDR3 is 13 residues long. Germline-derived CDR1 and CDR2 are MNHEY and SVGEGT. The CDR3 protein is CASSYTLGQPQHF. In DNA form, the CDR3 reads TGTGCCAGCAGTTACACCCTCGGTCAGCCCCAGCATTTT.